This T cell receptor (beta chain) is drawn from a study of CD4 T cells in relation to SARS-CoV-2 and coronaviruses. Study-wide findings and caveats: Samples before the pandemic and after infection were not matched within any donor. About 65% of donors had memory CD4+ clonotypes crossrecognizing SARS-CoV-2 and common cold coronavirus spike.

This clone was observed once. Its antigen is not identified. Sequenced by immunoSEQ multiplex PCR; TCRdb stores in-frame clones only, minus some. There are over 25,000 clones in the sample; roughly 80% occur only once, and 20% to 25% lies in the top ten. Germline CDR1 and CDR2: SGHAT and FQNNGV. Unmatched junction bases numbered 5, after V lost 2 bases and J lost 2 bases. The CDR3 covers 15 residues. Unexposed donor CD4+ T cells date from about 2010-2018, before the COVID-19 pandemic. The cells were cultured for under twelve days before CD4+ T cells were isolated. This TCR came from a human donor in good health. The genes are TRBV11-2 and TRBJ1-2; 7 nucleotides match TRBD1. The material sequenced was CD4+ T cells from PBMCs, cultured in vitro. For the CDR3, the DNA is TGTGCCAGCAGCTTACAGGCAGGGGGGAACTATGGCTACACCTTC. Encoded protein: CASSLQAGGNYGYTF.